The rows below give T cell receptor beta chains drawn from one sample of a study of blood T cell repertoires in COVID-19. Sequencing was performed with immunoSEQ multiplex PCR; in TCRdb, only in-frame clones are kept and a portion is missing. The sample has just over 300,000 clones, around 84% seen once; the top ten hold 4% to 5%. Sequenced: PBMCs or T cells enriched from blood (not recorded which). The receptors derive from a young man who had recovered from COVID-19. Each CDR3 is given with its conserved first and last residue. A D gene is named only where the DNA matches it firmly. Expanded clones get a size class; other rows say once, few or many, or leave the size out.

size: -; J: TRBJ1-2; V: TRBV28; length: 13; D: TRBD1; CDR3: CASSLDRGYGYTF; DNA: TGTGCCAGCAGTTTAGACAGGGGGTATGGCTACACCTTC
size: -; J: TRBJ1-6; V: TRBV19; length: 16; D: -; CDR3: CASSVRSSSYNSPLHF; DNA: TGTGCCAGTAGTGTCAGGTCAAGCTCCTATAATTCACCCCTCCACTTT
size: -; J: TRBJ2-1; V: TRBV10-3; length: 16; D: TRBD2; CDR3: CAISETSGSSYNEQFF; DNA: TGTGCCATCAGTGAGACTAGCGGGAGCTCCTACAATGAGCAGTTCTTC
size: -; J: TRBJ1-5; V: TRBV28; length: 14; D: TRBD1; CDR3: CASNTGQGHQPQHF; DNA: TGTGCCAGCAATACCGGACAGGGGCATCAGCCCCAGCATTTT
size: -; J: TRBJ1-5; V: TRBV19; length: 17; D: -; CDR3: CASSMAARAGSNQPQHF; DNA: TGTGCCAGTAGTATGGCAGCCAGGGCCGGCAGCAATCAGCCCCAGCATTTT
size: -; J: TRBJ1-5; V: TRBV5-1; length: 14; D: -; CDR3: CASSVAVGNQPQHF; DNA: TGCGCCAGCAGCGTGGCGGTTGGCAATCAGCCCCAGCATTTT
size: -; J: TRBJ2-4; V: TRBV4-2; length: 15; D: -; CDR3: CASSQNSGSQNIQYF; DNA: TGTGCCAGCAGCCAGAATTCCGGGTCCCAAAACATTCAGTACTTC
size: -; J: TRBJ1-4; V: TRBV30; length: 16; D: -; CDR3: CAWRPMTGLTNEKLFF; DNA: TGTGCCTGGAGACCGATGACAGGTCTTACTAATGAAAAACTGTTTTTT
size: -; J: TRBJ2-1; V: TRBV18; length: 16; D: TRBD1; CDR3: CASSPGGQGVYNEQFF; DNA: TGTGCCAGCTCACCAGGGGGACAGGGGGTTTACAATGAGCAGTTCTTC
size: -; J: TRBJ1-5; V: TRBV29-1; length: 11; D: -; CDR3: CSVRQGSSAHF; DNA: TGCAGCGTACGCCAGGGAAGCTCTGCGCATTTT
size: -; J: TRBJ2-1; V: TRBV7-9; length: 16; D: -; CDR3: CASTLDQDSLYNEQFF; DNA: TGTGCCAGCACCTTAGACCAGGACAGTCTCTACAATGAGCAGTTCTTC
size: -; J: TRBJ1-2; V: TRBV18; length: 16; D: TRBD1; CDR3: CASSLKGQGEYYGYTF; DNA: TGTGCCAGCTCACTCAAAGGACAGGGGGAATACTATGGCTACACCTTC
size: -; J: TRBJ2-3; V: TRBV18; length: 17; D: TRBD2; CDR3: CASSPLGTSGSTDTQYF; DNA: TGTGCCAGCTCACCACTTGGGACTAGCGGCAGCACAGATACGCAGTATTTT
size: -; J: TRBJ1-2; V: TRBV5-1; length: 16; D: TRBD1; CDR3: CASSLAPDRGDYGYTF; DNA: TGCGCCAGCAGCTTGGCCCCGGACAGGGGGGACTATGGCTACACCTTC
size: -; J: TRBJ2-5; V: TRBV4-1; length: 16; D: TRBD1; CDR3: CASSPGTGGYQETQYF; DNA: TGCGCCAGCAGCCCCGGGACAGGGGGATACCAAGAGACCCAGTACTTC
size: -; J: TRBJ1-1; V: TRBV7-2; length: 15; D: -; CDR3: CASTLQGGWNTEAFF; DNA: TGTGCCAGCACCCTCCAAGGGGGATGGAACACTGAAGCTTTCTTT
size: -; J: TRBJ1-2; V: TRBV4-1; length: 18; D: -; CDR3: CASSHPPDRTATNYGYTF; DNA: TGCGCCAGCAGCCATCCGCCCGACAGGACTGCTACTAACTATGGCTACACCTTC
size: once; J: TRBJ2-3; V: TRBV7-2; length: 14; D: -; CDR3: CASRQGALADTQYF; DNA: TGTGCCAGCAGGCAAGGGGCTCTAGCGGATACGCAGTATTTT
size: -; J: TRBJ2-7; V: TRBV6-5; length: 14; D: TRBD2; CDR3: CASSQTSDPLEQYF; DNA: TGTGCCAGCAGCCAAACTAGCGACCCTCTCGAGCAGTACTTC
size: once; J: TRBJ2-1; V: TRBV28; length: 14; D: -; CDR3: CASSFVLRADEQFF; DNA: TGTGCCAGCAGTTTTGTGTTGCGGGCCGATGAGCAGTTCTTC
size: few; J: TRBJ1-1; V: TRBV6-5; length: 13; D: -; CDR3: CASSPTLNTEAFF; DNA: TGTGCCAGCAGTCCGACACTGAACACTGAAGCTTTCTTT
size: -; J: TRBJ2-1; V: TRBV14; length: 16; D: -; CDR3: CASSRGPRVTYNEQFF; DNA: TGTGCCAGCAGCCGAGGACCCAGGGTTACCTACAATGAGCAGTTCTTC
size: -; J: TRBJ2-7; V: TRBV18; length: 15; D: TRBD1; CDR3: CASSPGGQGSYEQYF; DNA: TGTGCCAGCTCACCAGGGGGACAGGGGTCCTACGAGCAGTACTTC
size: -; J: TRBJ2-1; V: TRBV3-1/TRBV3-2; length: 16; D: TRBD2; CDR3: CASSQGAGGKGVEQFF; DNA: TGTGCCAGCAGCCAAGGGGCGGGGGGCAAGGGGGTTGAGCAGTTCTTC
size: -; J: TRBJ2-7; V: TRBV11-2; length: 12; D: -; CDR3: CASSPFPGEQYF; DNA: TGTGCCAGCAGCCCCTTCCCGGGCGAGCAGTACTTC
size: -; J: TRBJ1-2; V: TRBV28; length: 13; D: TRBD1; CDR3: CASGETGIYGYTF; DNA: TGTGCCAGCGGAGAGACAGGGATCTATGGCTACACCTTC
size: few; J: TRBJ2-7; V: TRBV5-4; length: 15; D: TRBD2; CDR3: CASSPGLALAYEQYF; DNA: TGTGCCAGCAGCCCGGGACTAGCGCTCGCCTACGAGCAGTACTTC
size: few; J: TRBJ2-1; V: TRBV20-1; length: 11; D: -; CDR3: CSAPTGTGQFF; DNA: TGCAGTGCACCTACCGGGACTGGGCAGTTCTTC
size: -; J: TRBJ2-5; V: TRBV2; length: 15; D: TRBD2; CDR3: CASSEEGGGAQTQYF; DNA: TGTGCCAGCAGTGAGGAGGGCGGGGGGGCACAGACCCAGTACTTC
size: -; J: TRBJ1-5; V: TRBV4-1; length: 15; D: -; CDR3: CASSQDNLPNQPQHF; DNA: TGCGCCAGCAGCCAAGATAATCTCCCGAATCAGCCCCAGCATTTT
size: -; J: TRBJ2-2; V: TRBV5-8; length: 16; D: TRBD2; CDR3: CASSSTSGVDTGELFF; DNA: TGTGCCAGCAGCTCGACTAGCGGGGTGGACACCGGGGAGCTGTTTTTT
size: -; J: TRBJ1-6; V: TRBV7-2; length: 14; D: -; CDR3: CASTQGSDNSPLHF; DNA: TGTGCCAGCACTCAGGGGTCGGATAATTCACCCCTCCACTTT
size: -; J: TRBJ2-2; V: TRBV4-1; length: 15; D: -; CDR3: CASSQVARDTGELFF; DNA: TGCGCCAGCAGCCAAGTCGCCAGGGACACCGGGGAGCTGTTTTTT
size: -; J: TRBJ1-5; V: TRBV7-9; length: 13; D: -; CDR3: CASSEGGYQPQHF; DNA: TGTGCCAGCAGCGAGGGGGGGTATCAGCCCCAGCATTTT
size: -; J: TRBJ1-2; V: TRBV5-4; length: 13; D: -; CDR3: CASSLGQNYGYTF; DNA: TGTGCCAGCAGCTTGGGACAGAACTATGGCTACACCTTC
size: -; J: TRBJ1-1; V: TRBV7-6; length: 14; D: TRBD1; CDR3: CASSSTGGYTEAFF; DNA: TGTGCCAGCAGCTCAACAGGGGGCTATACTGAAGCTTTCTTT
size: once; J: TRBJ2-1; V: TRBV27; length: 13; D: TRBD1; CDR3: CASSWGQHNEQFF; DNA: TGTGCCAGCAGTTGGGGACAGCACAATGAGCAGTTCTTC
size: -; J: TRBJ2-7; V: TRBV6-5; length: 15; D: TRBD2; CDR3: CASTGGSFDSYEQYF; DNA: TGTGCCAGCACGGGAGGGAGCTTCGACTCCTACGAGCAGTACTTC
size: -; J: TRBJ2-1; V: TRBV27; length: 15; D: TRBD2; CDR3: CASSLSTSGISEQFF; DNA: TGTGCCAGCAGTTTATCGACTAGCGGGATTTCTGAGCAGTTCTTC
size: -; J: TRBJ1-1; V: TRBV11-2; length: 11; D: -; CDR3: CASSHGRGAFF; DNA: TGTGCCAGCAGCCACGGTAGGGGAGCTTTCTTT
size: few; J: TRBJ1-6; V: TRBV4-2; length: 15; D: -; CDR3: CASSEHRRDNSPLHF; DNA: TGTGCCAGCAGCGAGCACAGGAGGGATAATTCACCCCTCCACTTT
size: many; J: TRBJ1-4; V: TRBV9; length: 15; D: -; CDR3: CASSVREGGNEKLFF; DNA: TGTGCCAGCAGCGTACGCGAGGGTGGTAATGAAAAACTGTTTTTT
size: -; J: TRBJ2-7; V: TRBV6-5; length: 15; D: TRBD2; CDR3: CASSSLAGGTYEQYF; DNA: TGTGCCAGCAGTTCCCTAGCGGGGGGTACCTACGAGCAGTACTTC
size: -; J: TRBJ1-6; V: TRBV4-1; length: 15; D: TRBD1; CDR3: CASSQGQSYNSPLHF; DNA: TGCGCCAGCAGCCAGGGACAGTCCTATAATTCACCCCTCCACTTT
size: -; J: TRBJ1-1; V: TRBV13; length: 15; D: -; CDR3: CASSSTVPRNTEAFF; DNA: TGTGCCAGCAGCTCGACAGTGCCGCGTAACACTGAAGCTTTCTTT
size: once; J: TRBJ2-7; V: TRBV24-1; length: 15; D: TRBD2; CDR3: CATSDPTSGVSEQYF; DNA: TGTGCCACCAGTGACCCGACTAGCGGGGTATCTGAGCAGTACTTC
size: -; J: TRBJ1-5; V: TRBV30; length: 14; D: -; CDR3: CAWSLDSHNQPQHF; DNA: TGTGCCTGGAGTTTAGACAGCCACAATCAGCCCCAGCATTTT
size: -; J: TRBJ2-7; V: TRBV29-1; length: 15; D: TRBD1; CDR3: CSVVGQGLSSYEQYF; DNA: TGCAGCGTTGTGGGACAGGGATTGAGCTCCTACGAGCAGTACTTC
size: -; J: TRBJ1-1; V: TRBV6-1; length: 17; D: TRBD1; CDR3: CASSEYPPNRGVTEAFF; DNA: TGTGCCAGCAGTGAATATCCCCCCAACAGGGGAGTCACTGAAGCTTTCTTT